Shown below are 6 T cell receptor beta chains from a single sample sequenced in a study of blood T cell repertoires in COVID-19. The assay was immunoSEQ multiplex PCR, and TCRdb's table has in-frame clones only and misses some. The data contain around 120,000 clones, nearly 90% of them singletons. The sequenced sample was peripheral blood. The receptors shown here come from a woman aged 55-69 years with COVID-19, enrolled during active disease.

The rearrangement joins TRBV10-3 to TRBJ2-3, with D possibly TRBD2 on 6 matching bases. V lost 11 bases and J lost 0, with 12 bases in between. CDR3 length equals 13 residues. Germline V gives CDR1 ENHRY, CDR2 SYGVKD. For the CDR3, the DNA is TGTGCCTTCGGCCGGGGGAGCACAGATACGCAGTATTTT. It encodes CAFGRGSTDTQYF.

This sequence joins TRBV11-3 and TRBJ2-7; TRBD1 aligns across 9 bases. V dropped 5 bases and J dropped 6; count of bases not matched to a gene: 5. This CDR3 has 13 amino acids. Germline CDR1 reads SGHNT; CDR2 reads YENEEA. CDR3 coding DNA: TGTGCCAGCAGCCAAACGGACAGGGGCGAGCAGTACTTC. Encoded protein: CASSQTDRGEQYF.

This chain uses TRBV28 with TRBJ1-1; D not certain. The CDR3 loop spans 14 amino acids. V lost 2 bases and J 4 bases, leaving 11 bases between the germline ends. From germline, CDR1 is MDHEN and CDR2 SYDVKM. CDR3 in DNA: TGTGCCAGCAGTTTAATCCAGGTGGGCACTGAAGCTTTCTTT. Translation: CASSLIQVGTEAFF.

V gene TRBV10-3 combines with J gene TRBJ1-2; TRBD1 matches at 7 bases. V shed 6 bases, J shed 3 bases, and the junction held 4 bases outside the gene matches. Germline values: CDR1 ENHRY, CDR2 SYGVKD. This CDR3 spans 13 amino acids. For the CDR3, the DNA is TGTGCCATCAGAAGAGACAGGGACTATGGCTACACCTTC. It yields the protein CAIRRDRDYGYTF.

The genes are TRBV6-6 and TRBJ2-3; a possible D gene is TRBD1 (5 bases). In germline, CDR1 is MNHNY, CDR2 SVGAGI (reference sequence). The germline V and J ends were trimmed by 7 bases and 0 bases, with 8 bases remaining between them. This CDR3 has 13 residues. The CDR3 coding sequence is TGTGCCAGCAAAGGGGATAGCACAGATACGCAGTATTTT. Translating gives CASKGDSTDTQYF.

V gene TRBV5-4 combines with J gene TRBJ2-7; weak D call: TRBD1 (6 bases). V was shortened by 2 bases and J by 3 bases, with 15 bases between the two germline ends. This CDR3 is built from 15 residues. Germline-derived CDR1 and CDR2 are SGHNT and YYREEE (reference sequence). DNA for the CDR3: TGTGCCAGCAGCTTATCCCCGGGACAAGGCTACGAGCAGTACTTC. This sequence encodes CASSLSPGQGYEQYF.